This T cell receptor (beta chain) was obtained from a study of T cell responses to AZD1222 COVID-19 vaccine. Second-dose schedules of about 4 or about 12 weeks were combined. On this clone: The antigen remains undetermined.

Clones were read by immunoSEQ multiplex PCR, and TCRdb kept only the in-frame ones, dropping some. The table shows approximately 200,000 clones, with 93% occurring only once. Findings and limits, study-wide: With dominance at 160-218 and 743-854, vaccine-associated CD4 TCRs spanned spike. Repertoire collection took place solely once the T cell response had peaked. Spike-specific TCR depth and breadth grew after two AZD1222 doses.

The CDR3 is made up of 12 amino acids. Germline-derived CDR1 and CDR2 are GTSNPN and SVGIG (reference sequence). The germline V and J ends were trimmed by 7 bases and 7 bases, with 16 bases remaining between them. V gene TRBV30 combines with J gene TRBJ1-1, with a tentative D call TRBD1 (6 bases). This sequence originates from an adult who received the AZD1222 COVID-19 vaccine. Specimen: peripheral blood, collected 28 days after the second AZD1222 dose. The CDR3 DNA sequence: TGTGCCTCGACCCGGGGGGCCAGTGAAGCTTTCTTT. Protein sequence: CASTRGASEAFF.